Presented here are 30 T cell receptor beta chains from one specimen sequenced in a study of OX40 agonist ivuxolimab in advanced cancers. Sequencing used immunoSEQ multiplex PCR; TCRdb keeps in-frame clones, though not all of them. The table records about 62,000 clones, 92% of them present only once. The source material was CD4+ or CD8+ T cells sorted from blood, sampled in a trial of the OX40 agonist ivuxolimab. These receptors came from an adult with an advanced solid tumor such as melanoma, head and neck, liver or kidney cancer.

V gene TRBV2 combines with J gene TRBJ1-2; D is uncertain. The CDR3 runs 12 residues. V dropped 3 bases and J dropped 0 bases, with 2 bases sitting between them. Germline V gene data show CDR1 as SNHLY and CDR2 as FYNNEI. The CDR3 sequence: CASSDTNYGYTF. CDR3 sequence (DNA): TGTGCCAGCAGTGATACTAACTATGGCTACACCTTC.

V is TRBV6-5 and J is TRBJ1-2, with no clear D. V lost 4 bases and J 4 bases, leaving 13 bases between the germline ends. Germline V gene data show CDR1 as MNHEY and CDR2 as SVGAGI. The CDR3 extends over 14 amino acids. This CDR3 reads CASSSPPDTYGYTF. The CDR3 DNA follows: TGTGCCAGCAGTTCCCCACCGGATACCTATGGCTACACCTTC.

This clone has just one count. The CDR3 reads CASSPQGSAPLHF. The CDR3 DNA follows: TGTGCCAGCAGTCCACAGGGAAGTGCACCCCTCCACTTT. The rearrangement links TRBV6-1 to TRBJ1-6; tentatively, D is TRBD1 (6 bases). The V gene lost 5 bases and the J gene lost 11 bases, with 13 bases spanning the gap. The CDR3 is 13 amino acids. Germline V gene lookup returns CDR1 MNHNS and CDR2 SASEGT.

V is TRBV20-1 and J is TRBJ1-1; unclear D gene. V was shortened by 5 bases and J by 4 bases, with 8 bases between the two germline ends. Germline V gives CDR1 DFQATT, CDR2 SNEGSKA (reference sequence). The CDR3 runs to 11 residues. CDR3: CSADSLTEAFF. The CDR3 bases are TGCAGTGCTGATAGTCTCACTGAAGCTTTCTTT.

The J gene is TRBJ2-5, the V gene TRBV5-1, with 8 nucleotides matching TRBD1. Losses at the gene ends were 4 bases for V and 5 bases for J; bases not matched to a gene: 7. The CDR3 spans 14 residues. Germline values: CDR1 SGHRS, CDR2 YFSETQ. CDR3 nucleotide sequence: TGCGCCAGCAGCCTAACAGGGGGACTCGAGACCCAGTACTTC. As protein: CASSLTGGLETQYF.

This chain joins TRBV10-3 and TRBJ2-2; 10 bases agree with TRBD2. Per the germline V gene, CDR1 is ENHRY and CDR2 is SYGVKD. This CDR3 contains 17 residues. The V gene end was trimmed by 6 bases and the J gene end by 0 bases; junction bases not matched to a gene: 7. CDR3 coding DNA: TGTGCCATCAGAGACGGGACTAGCGCCACGAACACCGGGGAGCTGTTTTTT. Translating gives CAIRDGTSATNTGELFF.

CDR3 loop: CASSPTSASYEQYF. The CDR3 DNA follows: TGTGCCAGCTCACCGACTTCGGCCTCCTACGAGCAGTACTTC. V usage is TRBV18 and J usage is TRBJ2-7; D is undetermined. CDR1 KGHSH and CDR2 LQKENI come from the germline V gene. This CDR3 has 14 residues. Trimming shortened V by 3 bases and J by 0 bases, and 9 bases separated the two germline ends.

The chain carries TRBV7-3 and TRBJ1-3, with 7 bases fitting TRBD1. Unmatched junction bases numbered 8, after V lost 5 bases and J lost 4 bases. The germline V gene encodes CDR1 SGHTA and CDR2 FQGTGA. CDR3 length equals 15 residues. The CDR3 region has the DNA TGTGCCAGCAGCCCGGGGAGGGGGCGAGGAAACACCATATATTTT. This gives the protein CASSPGRGRGNTIYF.

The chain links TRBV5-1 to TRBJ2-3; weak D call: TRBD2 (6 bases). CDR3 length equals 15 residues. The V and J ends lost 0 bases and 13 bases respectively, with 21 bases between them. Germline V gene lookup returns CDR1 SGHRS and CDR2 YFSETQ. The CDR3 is CASSLGAGDRGSKYF. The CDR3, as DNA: TGCGCCAGCAGCTTGGGCGCCGGGGACCGGGGGAGCAAGTATTTT.

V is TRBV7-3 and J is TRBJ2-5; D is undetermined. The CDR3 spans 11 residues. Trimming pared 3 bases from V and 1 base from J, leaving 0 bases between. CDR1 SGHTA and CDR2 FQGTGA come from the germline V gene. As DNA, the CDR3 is TGTGCCAGCAGCTTCCAAGAGACCCAGTACTTC. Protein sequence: CASSFQETQYF.

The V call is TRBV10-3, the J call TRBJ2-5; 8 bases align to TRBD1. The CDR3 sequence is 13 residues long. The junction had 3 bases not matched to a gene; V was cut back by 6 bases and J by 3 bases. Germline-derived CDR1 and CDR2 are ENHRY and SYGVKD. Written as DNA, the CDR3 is TGTGCCATCAGCAGGGGGCAGGAAGAGACCCAGTACTTC. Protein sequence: CAISRGQEETQYF.

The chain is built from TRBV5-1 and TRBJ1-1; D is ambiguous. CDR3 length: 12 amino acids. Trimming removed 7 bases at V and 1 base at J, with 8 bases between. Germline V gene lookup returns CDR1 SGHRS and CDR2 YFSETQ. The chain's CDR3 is CASPIGNTEAFF. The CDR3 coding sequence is TGCGCCAGCCCGATAGGGAACACTGAAGCTTTCTTT.

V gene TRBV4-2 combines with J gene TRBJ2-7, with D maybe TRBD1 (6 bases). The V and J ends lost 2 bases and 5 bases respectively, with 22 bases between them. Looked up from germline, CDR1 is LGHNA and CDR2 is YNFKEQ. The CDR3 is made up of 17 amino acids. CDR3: CASSQLQNIGGVDEQYF. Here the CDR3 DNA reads TGTGCCAGCAGCCAACTACAAAATATTGGGGGCGTCGACGAGCAGTACTTC.

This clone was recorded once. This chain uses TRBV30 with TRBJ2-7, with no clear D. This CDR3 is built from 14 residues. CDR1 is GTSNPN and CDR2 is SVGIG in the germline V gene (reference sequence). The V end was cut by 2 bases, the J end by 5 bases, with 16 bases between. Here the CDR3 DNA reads TGTGCCTGGAGTAGGGTGGACGTCAGCCACGAGCAGTACTTC. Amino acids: CAWSRVDVSHEQYF.

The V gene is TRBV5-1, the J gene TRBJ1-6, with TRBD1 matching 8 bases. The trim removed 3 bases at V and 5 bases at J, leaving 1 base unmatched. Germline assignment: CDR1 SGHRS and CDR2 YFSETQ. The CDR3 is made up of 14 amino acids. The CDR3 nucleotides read TGCGCCAGCAGCTCGACAGGGGATAATTCACCCCTCCACTTT. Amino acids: CASSSTGDNSPLHF.

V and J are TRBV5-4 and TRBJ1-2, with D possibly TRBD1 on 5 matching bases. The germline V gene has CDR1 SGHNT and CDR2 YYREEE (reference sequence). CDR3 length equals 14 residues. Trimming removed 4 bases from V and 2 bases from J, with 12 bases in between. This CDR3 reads CASSQDRMNYGYTF. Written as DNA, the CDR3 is TGTGCCAGCAGCCAAGACAGAATGAACTATGGCTACACCTTC.

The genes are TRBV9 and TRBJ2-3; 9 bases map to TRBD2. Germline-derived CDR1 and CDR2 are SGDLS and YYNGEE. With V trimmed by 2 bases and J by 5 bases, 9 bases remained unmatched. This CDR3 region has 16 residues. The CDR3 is CASSVSGGAQGDTQYF. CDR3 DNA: TGTGCCAGCAGCGTTAGCGGGGGAGCGCAGGGAGATACGCAGTATTTT.

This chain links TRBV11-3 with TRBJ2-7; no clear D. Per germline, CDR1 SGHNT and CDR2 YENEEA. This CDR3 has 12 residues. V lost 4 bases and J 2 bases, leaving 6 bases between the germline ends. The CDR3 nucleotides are TGTGCCAGCAGCTCCACCGCCTACGAGCAGTACTTC. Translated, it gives CASSSTAYEQYF. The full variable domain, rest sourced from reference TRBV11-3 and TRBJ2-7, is EAGVVQSPRYKIIEKKQPVAFWCNPISGHNTLYWYLQNLGQGPELLIRYENEEAVDDSQLPKDRFSAERLKGVDSTLKIQPAELGDSAVYLCASSSTAYEQYFGPGTRLTVT.

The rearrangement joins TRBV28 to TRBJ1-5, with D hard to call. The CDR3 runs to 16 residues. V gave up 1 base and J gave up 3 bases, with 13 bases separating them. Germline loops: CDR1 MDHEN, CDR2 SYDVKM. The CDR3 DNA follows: TGTGCCAGCAGTTTATCGGGCCCGGGCCTCAATCAGCCCCAGCATTTT. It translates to CASSLSGPGLNQPQHF.

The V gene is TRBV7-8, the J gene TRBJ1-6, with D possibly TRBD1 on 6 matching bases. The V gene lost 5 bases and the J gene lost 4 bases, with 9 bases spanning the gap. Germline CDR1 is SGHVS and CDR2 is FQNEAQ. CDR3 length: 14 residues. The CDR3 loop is CASSLQGYNSPLHF. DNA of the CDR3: TGTGCCAGCAGCCTACAGGGTTATAATTCACCCCTCCACTTT.

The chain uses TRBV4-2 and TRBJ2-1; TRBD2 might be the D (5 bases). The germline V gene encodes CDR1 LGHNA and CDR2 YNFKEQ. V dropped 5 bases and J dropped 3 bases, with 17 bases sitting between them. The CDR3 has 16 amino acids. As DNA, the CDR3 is TGTGCCAGCAGCTCAAAAGCGGATACGAGCTACAATGAGCAGTTCTTC. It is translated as CASSSKADTSYNEQFF.

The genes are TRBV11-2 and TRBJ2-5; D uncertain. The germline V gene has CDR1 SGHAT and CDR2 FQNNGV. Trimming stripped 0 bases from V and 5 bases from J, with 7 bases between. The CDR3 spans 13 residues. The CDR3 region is CASSLDPWETQYF. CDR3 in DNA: TGTGCCAGCAGCTTAGATCCGTGGGAGACCCAGTACTTC.

The CDR3 nucleotides read TGTGCCAGCAGTTTACAAGGTGTCGCTGAAAAACTGTTTTTT. Amino acids: CASSLQGVAEKLFF. This chain joins TRBV27 and TRBJ1-4; D not certain. Deletions cut 2 bases from V and 7 bases from J, with 11 bases between. Germline-derived CDR1 and CDR2 are MNHEY and SMNVEV (reference sequence). The CDR3 sequence is 14 residues long.

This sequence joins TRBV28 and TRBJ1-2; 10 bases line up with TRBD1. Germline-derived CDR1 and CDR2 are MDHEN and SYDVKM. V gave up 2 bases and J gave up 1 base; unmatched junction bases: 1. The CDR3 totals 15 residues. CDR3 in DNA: TGTGCCAGCAGTTTAGGGACAGGGGTTAACTATGGCTACACCTTC. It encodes CASSLGTGVNYGYTF.

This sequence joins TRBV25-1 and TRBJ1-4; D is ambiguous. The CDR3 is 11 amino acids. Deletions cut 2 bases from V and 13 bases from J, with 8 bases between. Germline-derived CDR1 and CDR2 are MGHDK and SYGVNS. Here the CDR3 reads CASSEGVALFF. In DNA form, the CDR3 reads TGTGCCAGCAGTGAAGGGGTGGCACTGTTTTTT.

CDR3 coding DNA: TGTGCCAGCAGTGTGACAGGGGATCAGCCCCAGCATTTT. It translates to CASSVTGDQPQHF. The chain carries TRBV6-1 and TRBJ1-5, with 8 bases lining up with TRBD1. After removal of 4 bases from V and 5 bases from J, the junction contained 1 base not matched to a gene. The germline V gene has CDR1 MNHNS and CDR2 SASEGT. This CDR3 has 13 residues.

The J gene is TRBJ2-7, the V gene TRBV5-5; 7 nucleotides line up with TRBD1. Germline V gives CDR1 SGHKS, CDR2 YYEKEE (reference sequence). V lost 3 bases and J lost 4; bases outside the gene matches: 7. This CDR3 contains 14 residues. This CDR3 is CASSSLGTEYEQYF. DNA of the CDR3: TGTGCCAGCAGCTCCCTGGGGACAGAGTACGAGCAGTACTTC.

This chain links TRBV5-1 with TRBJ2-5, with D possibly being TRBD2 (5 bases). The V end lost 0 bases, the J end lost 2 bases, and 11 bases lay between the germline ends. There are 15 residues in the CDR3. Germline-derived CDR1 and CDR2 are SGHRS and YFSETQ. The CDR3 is CASSLGGYRQETQYF. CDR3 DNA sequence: TGCGCCAGCAGCTTGGGCGGGTACCGACAAGAGACCCAGTACTTC.

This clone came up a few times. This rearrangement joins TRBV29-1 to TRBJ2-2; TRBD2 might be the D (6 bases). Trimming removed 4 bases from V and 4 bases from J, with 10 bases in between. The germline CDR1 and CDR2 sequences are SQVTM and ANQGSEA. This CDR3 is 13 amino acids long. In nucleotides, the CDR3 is TGCAGCGTTGCATACGGGGGCACCGGGGAGCTGTTTTTT. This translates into CSVAYGGTGELFF.

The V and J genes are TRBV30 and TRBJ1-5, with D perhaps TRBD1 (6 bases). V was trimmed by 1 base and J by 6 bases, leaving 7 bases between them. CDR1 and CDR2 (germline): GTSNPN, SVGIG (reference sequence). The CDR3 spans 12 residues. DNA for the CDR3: TGTGCCTGGAGTGCACAGGGTCAGCCCCAGCATTTT. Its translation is CAWSAQGQPQHF.